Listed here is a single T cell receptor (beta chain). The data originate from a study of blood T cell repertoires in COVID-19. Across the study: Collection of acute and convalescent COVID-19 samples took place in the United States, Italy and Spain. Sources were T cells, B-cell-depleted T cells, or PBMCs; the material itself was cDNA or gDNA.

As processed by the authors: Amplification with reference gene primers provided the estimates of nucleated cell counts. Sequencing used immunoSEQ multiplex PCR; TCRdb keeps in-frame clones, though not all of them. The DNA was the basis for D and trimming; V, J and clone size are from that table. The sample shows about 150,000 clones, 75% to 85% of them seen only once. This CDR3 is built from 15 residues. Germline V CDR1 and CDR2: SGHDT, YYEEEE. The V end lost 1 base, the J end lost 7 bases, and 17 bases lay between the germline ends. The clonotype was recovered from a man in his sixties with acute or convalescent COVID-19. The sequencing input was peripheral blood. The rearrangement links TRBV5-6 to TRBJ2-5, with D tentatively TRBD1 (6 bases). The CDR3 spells CASSLQGQGSGTQYF. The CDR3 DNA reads TGTGCCAGCAGCTTGCAGGGGCAGGGGTCGGGGACCCAGTACTTC. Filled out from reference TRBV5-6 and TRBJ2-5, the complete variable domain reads DAGVTQSPTHLIKTRGQQVTLRCSPKSGHDTVSWYQQALGQGPQFIFQYYEEEERQRGNFPDRFSGHQFPNYSSELNVNALLLGDSALYLCASSLQGQGSGTQYFGPGTRLLVL.